This entry lists 29 T cell receptor beta chains sequenced from one sample in a study of T cells in women clearing cervical HPV infection. Method: immunoSEQ multiplex PCR; TCRdb's copy keeps in-frame clones and lacks some. The table gives 28,000 or so clones; the top ten clones make up roughly 8% of it. Sequencing was carried out using blood buffy coat. Receptors were obtained from a woman between 18 and 70 years old with a cervical HPV16 infection that either progressed to CIN3+ or cleared (not recorded which).

On this clone itself: The read falls 3 residues short of the CDR3 end, and the missing part is taken from the germline J gene. The chain couples TRBV19 to TRBJ2-4, with 8 nucleotides matching TRBD1. CDR3 length: 15 amino acids. Looked up from germline, CDR1 is LNHDA and CDR2 is SQIVND (reference sequence). The CDR3 here is CASSRLGQVVRGQYF. The sequenced part of the CDR3 DNA is TGTGCCAGTAGTCGGCTGGGACAGGTCGTGCGAGGT.

CDR3 amino acids: CSASMAGLSQETQYF. The covered CDR3 bases are TGCAGTGCTAGCATGGCAGGGCTGTCCCAAGAGACC. The J gene is TRBJ2-5, the V gene TRBV20-1, with D maybe TRBD1 (5 bases). The sequence runs out 3 residues before the end of the CDR3; the remainder is reconstructed from the germline J gene. Trimming left V 3 bases short and J 1 base short, with 15 bases between. The CDR3 loop spans 15 amino acids. Germline V gene sequence: CDR1 DFQATT, CDR2 SNEGSKA (reference sequence).

CDR3 bases read: TGCAGTGCTAGATCAGGGACAGGGGTCGATGAG. Protein sequence: CSARSGTGVDE. The complete CDR3 sequence is CSARSGTGVDEQFF. V usage is TRBV20-1 and J usage is TRBJ2-1; 10 bases agree with TRBD1. The read stops 3 residues short of the end of the CDR3; the missing end is completed from the germline J gene. CDR1 DFQATT and CDR2 SNEGSKA come from the germline V gene (reference sequence). The CDR3 is 14 residues long. J was trimmed by 8 bases and V by 2 bases; bases with no gene match: 6.

Regarding this clone: The read halts 3 residues ahead of the CDR3 end, with the missing end drawn from the germline J gene. The chain joins TRBV20-1 to TRBJ2-2, with 11 bases aligning to TRBD1. CDR3 size: 19 residues. Germline V gives CDR1 DFQATT, CDR2 SNEGSKA (reference sequence). J lost 7 bases, V lost 1 base, and 17 bases had no gene match. Here the CDR3 reads CSARAGQGARRDTDGELFF. The part of the CDR3 DNA that was read is TGCAGTGCTAGAGCTGGACAGGGGGCACGGCGGGATACCGACGGGGAG.

Comments on this clone: The sequence runs out 3 residues before the end of the CDR3; the remainder is reconstructed from the germline J gene. The rearrangement joins TRBV10-3 to TRBJ2-7, with 8 bases lining up with TRBD1. The V gene's germline CDR1 is ENHRY and CDR2 SYGVKD. V shed 6 bases and J 4 bases; nucleotides not matched to a gene: 8. The CDR3 runs to 14 residues. Incomplete CDR3 DNA: TGTGCCATCAGCGCATCACAGGGGGAGTACGAG. Its protein is CAISASQGEYE. In full, the CDR3 reads CAISASQGEYEQYF.

With respect to this clone: The read finishes 3 residues shy of the CDR3 end, and the germline J gene is used to complete it. This chain uses TRBV19 with TRBJ1-2; TRBD1 might be the D (6 bases). Germline CDR1 and CDR2: LNHDA and SQIVND (reference sequence). The V end lost 4 bases, the J end lost 4 bases, and 13 bases lay between the germline ends. The CDR3 is 14 residues long. The part of the CDR3 DNA that was read is TGTGCCAGTAGTAGTGGGGGCTTCGGCTATGGC. It is translated as CASSSGGFGYG. The entire CDR3 sequence reads CASSSGGFGYGYTF. Full variable domain (rest looked up from reference TRBV19 and TRBJ1-2): DGGITQSPKYLFRKEGQNVTLSCEQNLNHDAMYWYRQDPGQGLRLIYYSQIVNDFQKGDIAEGYSVSREKKESFPLTVTSAQKNPTAFYLCASSSGGFGYGYTFGSGTRLTVV.

Remarks on this clone: The CDR3 end is not reached by the read, which stops 3 residues before it; the germline J gene fills it in. This chain links TRBV7-9 with TRBJ1-2, with D possibly being TRBD1 (5 bases). The germline V gene has CDR1 SEHNR and CDR2 FQNEAQ (reference sequence). The length of the CDR3 is 12 residues. The sequenced part of the CDR3 DNA is TGTGCCAGCAGCTCCCAGGGCCACGAC. Residues: CASSSQGHD. The full CDR3 protein is CASSSQGHDYTF.

Notes on this clone: The read stops 3 residues short of the end of the CDR3; the missing end is completed from the germline J gene. The chain is built from TRBV20-1 and TRBJ2-1; TRBD2 matches 9 bases. Trimming at V came to 4 bases and at J to 4 bases, leaving 11 bases not matched to a gene. Germline assignment: CDR1 DFQATT and CDR2 SNEGSKA (reference sequence). There are 16 residues in the CDR3. CDR3 region: CSAKPIAGAGYNEQFF. CDR3 bases read: TGCAGTGCTAAACCTATAGCGGGAGCGGGGTACAATGAG.

A remark on this clone: The read ends 3 residues before the CDR3 terminus; that terminus is restored from the germline J gene. The V call is TRBV5-4, the J call TRBJ2-5, with 13 nucleotides matching TRBD2. J was trimmed by 2 bases and V by 4 bases; bases with no gene match: 2. The germline V gene has CDR1 SGHNT and CDR2 YYREEE (reference sequence). The CDR3 extends over 15 amino acids. The CDR3 loop reads CASSPGLAGQETQYF. Partial CDR3 DNA: TGTGCCAGCAGCCCGGGACTAGCGGGGCAAGAGACC.

As regards this clone: Read data end 3 residues before the CDR3 end; the end is taken from the germline J gene. The rearrangement uses TRBV19 and TRBJ2-7, with 8 positions matching TRBD1. V shed 4 bases and J 2 bases; nucleotides not matched to a gene: 4. The CDR3 runs 14 residues. Germline values: CDR1 LNHDA, CDR2 SQIVND (reference sequence). CDR3 loop: CASSKAGGAYEQYF. Partial CDR3 DNA: TGTGCCAGTAGTAAGGCAGGGGGCGCCTACGAG.

About this clone: Read coverage stops 3 residues before the CDR3 terminus; the germline J gene supplies the remainder. At the DNA level, this CDR3 is encoded by other sequences in the same sample as well. The chain has TRBV20-1 and TRBJ2-3; 8 bases fit TRBD2. The CDR3 is made up of 13 amino acids. The V gene's germline CDR1 is DFQATT and CDR2 SNEGSKA (reference sequence). The J segment lost 1 base and the V segment lost 6 bases, leaving 3 bases of the junction unmatched. CDR3 amino acids: CSAISGGTDTQYF. CDR3 DNA (partial): TGCAGTGCCATTAGCGGGGGCACAGATACG.

On this clone: From the germline J gene comes the end of the CDR3, since the read stops 3 residues before it. The V gene is TRBV5-1, the J gene TRBJ1-1; the match to TRBD1 covers 9 bases. Germline assignment: CDR1 SGHRS and CDR2 YFSETQ. V lost 2 bases to trimming and J lost 1 base; unmatched junction nucleotides: 21. The CDR3 contains 21 residues. The CDR3 bases that were read are TGCGCCAGCAGCTTCACCACTCCCGCGGGACAGGGAATCGGAGAGAACACTGAA. Translated, it gives CASSFTTPAGQGIGENTE. The entire CDR3 is CASSFTTPAGQGIGENTEAFF.

Regarding this clone: The read gets to within 3 residues of the CDR3 end, and the germline J gene fills in the rest. This chain connects TRBV19 to TRBJ2-5; the match to TRBD2 covers 7 bases. V dropped 5 bases and J dropped 5; count of bases not matched to a gene: 11. The CDR3 runs 15 residues. The germline V gene has CDR1 LNHDA and CDR2 SQIVND (reference sequence). CDR3 region: CASSRQGREGETQYF. Partial CDR3 DNA: TGTGCCAGTAGTCGGCAAGGGAGGGAGGGGGAGACC.

Turning to this clone: The CDR3 is cut off 3 residues early in the read; its end comes from the germline J gene. This chain joins TRBV18 and TRBJ2-1; TRBD2 agrees at 10 bases. The CDR3 runs to 17 residues. Losses at the gene ends were 3 bases for V and 5 bases for J; bases not matched to a gene: 10. In germline, CDR1 is KGHSH, CDR2 LQKENI. The part of the CDR3 DNA that was read is TGTGCCAGCTCACCTCCGAATCTAGCGGGGGCTCACAATGAG. Amino acid sequence: CASSPPNLAGAHNE. The entire CDR3 sequence reads CASSPPNLAGAHNEQFF.

Regarding this clone: The read comes to an end 3 residues before the CDR3 does, leaving the germline J gene to fill in the end. The gene calls are TRBV6-2 or TRBV6-3 and TRBJ1-5; TRBD1 aligns across 7 bases. This CDR3 comprises 16 residues. Germline CDR1 and CDR2: MNHEY and SVGEGT. J gave up 1 base and V 5 bases, and 8 bases lay outside the gene matches. This CDR3 is CASSPHRGKSNQPQHF. The covered CDR3 bases are TGTGCCAGCAGTCCCCACAGGGGAAAAAGCAATCAGCCC.

To note about this clone: The read ends 3 residues before the CDR3 terminus; that terminus is restored from the germline J gene. The chain recombines TRBV7-3 with TRBJ2-3; D may be TRBD1 (6 bases). The CDR3 spans 15 residues. Trimming pared 5 bases from V and 0 bases from J, leaving 12 bases between. CDR1 is SGHTA, CDR2 FQGTGA, per germline. The CDR3 bases that were read are TGTGCCAGCAGCGTACAGGGTTTTAGCACAGATACG. Protein sequence: CASSVQGFSTDT. The CDR3 in full is CASSVQGFSTDTQYF.

Details on this clone: Coverage ceases 3 residues before the CDR3 finishes, and the germline J gene fills in the end. V usage is TRBV20-1 and J usage is TRBJ2-7; D might be TRBD1 (5 bases). This CDR3 region has 17 residues. V dropped 2 bases and J dropped 4 bases, with 24 bases sitting between them. Germline assignment: CDR1 DFQATT and CDR2 SNEGSKA (reference sequence). Incomplete CDR3 DNA: TGCAGTGCTAGACCCCAAGGGGATAATTCCCTAGATTACGAG. This codes for CSARPQGDNSLDYE. The CDR3 as a whole reads CSARPQGDNSLDYEQYF.

As to this clone: The DNA ends 3 residues before the CDR3 does, and the rest of the CDR3 is filled in from the germline J gene. The chain uses TRBV7-6 and TRBJ2-1, with TRBD1 matching 8 bases. Trimming cost V 1 base and J 8 bases; bases outside gene matches: 10. This CDR3 has 16 amino acids. Germline V lookup: CDR1 SGHVS, CDR2 FNYEAQ. The CDR3 loop reads CASSLGTGRRSDEQFF. The covered CDR3 bases are TGTGCCAGCAGCTTAGGGACAGGGCGTAGGAGTGATGAG. Full variable domain (remainder filled in from reference TRBV7-6 and TRBJ2-1): GAGVSQSPRYKVTKRGQDVALRCDPISGHVSLYWYRQALGQGPEFLTYFNYEAQQDKSGLPNDRFSAERPEGSISTLTIQRTEQRDSAMYRCASSLGTGRRSDEQFFGPGTRLTVL.

On this clone itself: The sequenced fragment ends 3 residues before the CDR3 boundary, so the rest is inferred from the germline J gene. The chain recombines TRBV7-4 with TRBJ2-3, with D possibly being TRBD1 or TRBD2 (6 bases each). Germline CDR1 SGHVT, CDR2 SQSDAQ. The length of the CDR3 is 15 residues. CDR3 protein: CASSATSPKGEAQYF. The DNA read from the CDR3 is TGTGCCAGCAGCGCGACGTCTCCAAAGGGGGAGGCG.

Points on this clone: The missing CDR3 end, 3 residues past where the read stops, is filled in from the germline J gene. J is TRBJ2-2 and V is TRBV3-1 (or the pseudogene TRBV3-2); no clear D gene. The CDR3 length is 16 residues. The V end lost 1 base, the J end lost 0 bases, and 9 bases lay between the germline ends. Germline loops: CDR1 LGHDT, CDR2 YNNKEL (reference sequence). The CDR3 sequence is CASSQGLHPNTGELFF. The part of the CDR3 DNA that was read is TGTGCCAGCAGCCAAGGACTCCATCCGAACACCGGGGAG.

Turning to this clone: Read coverage stops 3 residues before the CDR3 terminus; the germline J gene supplies the remainder. The chain employs TRBV7-9 and TRBJ1-2; D call uncertain. The CDR3 is 12 residues long. Germline V gives CDR1 SEHNR, CDR2 FQNEAQ (reference sequence). CDR3 sequence reads: CASSGEERDYTF. Incomplete CDR3 DNA: TGTGCCAGCAGCGGTGAGGAGCGAGAC.

As for this clone: The CDR3 extends 3 residues past the end of the read, so its final part is completed from the germline J gene. The chain combines TRBV27 with TRBJ2-1; TRBD2 matches 11 bases. CDR3 length: 14 amino acids. The trim removed 3 bases at V and 9 bases at J, leaving 4 bases unmatched. The germline CDR1 and CDR2 sequences are MNHEY and SMNVEV (reference sequence). CDR3 sequence: CASSLLAGGSEQFF. The part of the CDR3 DNA that was read is TGTGCCAGCAGTTTGCTAGCGGGAGGTTCTGAG.

Turning to this clone: The read stops 3 residues short of the end of the CDR3; the missing end is completed from the germline J gene. The V call is TRBV6-1, the J call TRBJ1-2, with unresolved D. Germline assignment: CDR1 MNHNS and CDR2 SASEGT. V gave up 2 bases and J gave up 4 bases, with 8 bases separating them. There are 13 residues in the CDR3. The CDR3 region is CASSERVGYGYTF. The CDR3 DNA, read in part, is TGTGCCAGCAGTGAAAGGGTTGGCTATGGC.

The CDR3 loop is CASSPTGDDGYTF. CDR3 DNA (partial): TGCGCCAGCAGCCCGACAGGGGATGATGGC. V is TRBV5-1 and J is TRBJ1-2, with 8 positions matching TRBD1. The read ends 3 residues early relative to the CDR3; the germline J gene fills the gap. The CDR3 is 13 residues long. CDR1 and CDR2 (germline): SGHRS, YFSETQ. V lost 4 bases to trimming and J lost 6 bases; unmatched junction nucleotides: 5.

A word on this clone: The CDR3 end falls 3 residues outside the read, so it is completed with the germline J gene. The rearrangement links TRBV18 to TRBJ2-4; maybe TRBD1 (5 bases). CDR3 length equals 18 residues. The V gene's germline CDR1 is KGHSH and CDR2 LQKENI. This CDR3 is CASSPISQVERANYGQYF. The sequenced part of the CDR3 DNA is TGTGCCAGCTCACCAATTTCACAGGTTGAGAGAGCTAACTATGGT.

CDR3 loop: CASSEQGGGGYTF. CDR3 DNA, as far as it was read: TGTGCCAGCAGCGAACAGGGCGGAGGCGGC. The chain links TRBV7-3 to TRBJ1-2, with D perhaps matching TRBD1 (6 bases). The read ends 3 residues early relative to the CDR3; the germline J gene fills the gap. Germline loops: CDR1 SGHTA, CDR2 FQGTGA. The CDR3 runs to 13 residues.

A note on this clone: With the read ending 3 residues before the CDR3 end, the germline J gene is used to fill in that end. This chain uses TRBV2 with TRBJ2-3, with 8 bases that match TRBD1. This CDR3 contains 15 residues. Germline CDR1 reads SNHLY; CDR2 reads FYNNEI. Incomplete CDR3 DNA: TGTGCCAGCAGGGACCAGGGGGCGGACAATCAGCCG. It translates to CASRDQGADNQP. The CDR3 in full is CASRDQGADNQPQYF.

A word on this clone: The read ends 3 residues shy of where the CDR3 ends; the end is completed using the germline J gene. The V and J genes are TRBV5-1 and TRBJ2-3, with D unclear. The CDR3 consists of 14 residues. Looked up from germline, CDR1 is SGHRS and CDR2 is YFSETQ. V dropped 1 base and J dropped 1 base, with 7 bases sitting between them. CDR3 bases read: TGCGCCAGCAGCTTGTCTACTCGCACAGATACG. It yields the protein CASSLSTRTDT. The complete CDR3 sequence is CASSLSTRTDTQYF.

A note on this clone: The CDR3 is cut off 3 residues early in the read; its end comes from the germline J gene. V usage is TRBV20-1 and J usage is TRBJ2-1; 13 bases match TRBD2. The CDR3 covers 17 residues. With V trimmed by 4 bases and J by 1 base, 7 bases remained unmatched. Germline loops: CDR1 DFQATT, CDR2 SNEGSKA (reference sequence). Partial CDR3 DNA: TGCAGTGCTAAACGACTAGCGGGGGGCCATTCCTACAATGAG. This codes for CSAKRLAGGHSYNE. The complete CDR3 reads CSAKRLAGGHSYNEQFF.